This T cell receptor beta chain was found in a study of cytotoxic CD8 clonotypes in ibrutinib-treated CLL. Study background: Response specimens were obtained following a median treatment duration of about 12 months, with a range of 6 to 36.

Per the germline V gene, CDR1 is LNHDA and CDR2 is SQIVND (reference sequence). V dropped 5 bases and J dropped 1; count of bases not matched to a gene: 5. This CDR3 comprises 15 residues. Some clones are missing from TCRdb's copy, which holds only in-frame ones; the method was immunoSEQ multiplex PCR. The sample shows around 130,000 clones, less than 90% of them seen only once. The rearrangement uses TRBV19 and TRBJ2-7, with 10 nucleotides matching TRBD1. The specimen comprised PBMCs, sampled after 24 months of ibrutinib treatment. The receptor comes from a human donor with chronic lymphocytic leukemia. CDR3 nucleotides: TGTGCCAGTAGTGCCCGGGACAGGGGTTCCTACGAGCAGTACTTC. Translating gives CASSARDRGSYEQYF.